This is a list of T cell receptor beta chains from one sample in a study of T cells in Graves' hyperthyroidism and ophthalmopathy. Each CDR3 protein gets one entry after TCRdb re-called the multiplex PCR reads with MiXCR. The repertoire has fewer than 350,000 distinct CDR3 sequences, roughly 13% of them found once; the top ten carry 6.5% to 10%. Specimen: blood. Source of these receptors: a woman under 40 with Graves' hyperthyroidism that later progressed to Graves' ophthalmopathy. Both conserved end residues are trimmed from each CDR3.

J | V | CDR3
TRBJ1-1 | TRBV28 | ASRGNTEAF
TRBJ2-7 | TRBV20-1 | SARDQGRRTYEQY
TRBJ2-1 | TRBV11-2 | ASSLVVSGVSNEQF
TRBJ2-1 | TRBV29-1 | SVESGNSYNEQF
TRBJ2-5 | TRBV12-3/TRBV12-4 | ASSRRGLGETQY
TRBJ2-5 | TRBV6-2/TRBV6-3 | ASSYSNLLAGGVETQY
TRBJ2-1 | TRBV10-3 | AIATLGGDEQF
TRBJ2-3 | TRBV7-6 | ASSPRTGADTQY
TRBJ1-2 | TRBV5-5 | ASSPNGGSGYT
TRBJ1-4 | TRBV20-1 | SASGGLNEKLF
TRBJ1-5 | TRBV6-1 | ASSPTGTGGNQPQH
TRBJ2-2 | TRBV11-1 | ASSFLAENTGELF
TRBJ2-7 | TRBV3-1 | ASSQVAGLAYEQY
TRBJ2-7 | TRBV14 | ASSQDGGYYEQY
TRBJ2-3 | TRBV20-1 | SARDSGKTDTQY